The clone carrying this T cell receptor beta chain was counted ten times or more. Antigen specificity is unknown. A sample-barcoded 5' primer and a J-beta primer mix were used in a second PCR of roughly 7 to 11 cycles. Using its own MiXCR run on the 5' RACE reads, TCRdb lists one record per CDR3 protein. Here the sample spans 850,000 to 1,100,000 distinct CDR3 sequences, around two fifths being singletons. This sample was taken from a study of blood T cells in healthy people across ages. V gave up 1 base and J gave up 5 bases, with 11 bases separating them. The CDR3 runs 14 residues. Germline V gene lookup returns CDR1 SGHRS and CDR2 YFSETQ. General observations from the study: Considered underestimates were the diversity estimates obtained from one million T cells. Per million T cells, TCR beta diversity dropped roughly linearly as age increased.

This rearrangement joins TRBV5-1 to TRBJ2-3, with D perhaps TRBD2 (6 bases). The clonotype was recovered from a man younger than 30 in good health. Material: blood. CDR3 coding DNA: TGCGCCAGCAGCTTGAGGAGGGCGGAAGATACGCAGTATTTT. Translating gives CASSLRRAEDTQYF.